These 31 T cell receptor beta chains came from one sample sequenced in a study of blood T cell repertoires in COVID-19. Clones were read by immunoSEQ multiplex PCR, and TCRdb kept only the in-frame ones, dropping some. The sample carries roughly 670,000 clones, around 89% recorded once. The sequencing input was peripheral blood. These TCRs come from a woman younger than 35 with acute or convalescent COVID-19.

The CDR3 is CASSLATGSRKHF. The CDR3 region has the DNA TGTGCCAGCAGCTTGGCTACAGGCTCAAGGAAGCATTTT. This chain uses TRBV5-5 with TRBJ1-5, with a tentative D call TRBD1 (5 bases). Germline CDR1 SGHKS, CDR2 YYEKEE (reference sequence). V lost 0 bases, J lost 14 bases, and 15 bases lay in between. This CDR3 contains 13 residues.

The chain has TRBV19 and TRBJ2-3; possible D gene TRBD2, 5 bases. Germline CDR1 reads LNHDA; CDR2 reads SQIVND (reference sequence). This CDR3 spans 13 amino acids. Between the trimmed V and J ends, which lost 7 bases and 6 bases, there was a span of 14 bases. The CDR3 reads CASTTGSGDTQYF. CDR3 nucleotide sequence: TGTGCCAGTACTACCGGGTCGGGGGATACGCAGTATTTT.

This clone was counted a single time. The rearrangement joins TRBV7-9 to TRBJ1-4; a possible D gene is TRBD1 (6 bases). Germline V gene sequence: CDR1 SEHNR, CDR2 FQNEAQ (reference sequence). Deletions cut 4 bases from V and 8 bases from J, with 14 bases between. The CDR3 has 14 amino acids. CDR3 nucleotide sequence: TGTGCCAGCAGCTACAACAGGGATCGGGAAAAACTGTTTTTT. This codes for CASSYNRDREKLFF. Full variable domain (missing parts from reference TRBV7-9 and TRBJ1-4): DTGVSQNPRHKITKRGQNVTFRCDPISEHNRLYWYRQTLGQGPEFLTYFQNEAQLEKSRLLSDRFSAERPKGSFSTLEIQRTEQGDSAMYLCASSYNRDREKLFFGSGTQLSVL.

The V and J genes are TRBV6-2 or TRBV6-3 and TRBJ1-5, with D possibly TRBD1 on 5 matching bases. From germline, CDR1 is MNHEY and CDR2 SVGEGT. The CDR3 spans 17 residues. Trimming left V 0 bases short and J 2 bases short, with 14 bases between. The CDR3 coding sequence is TGTGCCAGCAGTTACTCGACCGGGGGGGTTCGCAATCAGCCCCAGCATTTT. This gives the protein CASSYSTGGVRNQPQHF.

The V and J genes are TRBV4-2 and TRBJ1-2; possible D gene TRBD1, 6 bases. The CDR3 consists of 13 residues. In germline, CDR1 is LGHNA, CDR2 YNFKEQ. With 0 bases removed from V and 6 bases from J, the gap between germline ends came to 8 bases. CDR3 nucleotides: TGTGCCAGCAGCCAAGAAGCAGGGGATGGCTACACCTTC. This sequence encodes CASSQEAGDGYTF.

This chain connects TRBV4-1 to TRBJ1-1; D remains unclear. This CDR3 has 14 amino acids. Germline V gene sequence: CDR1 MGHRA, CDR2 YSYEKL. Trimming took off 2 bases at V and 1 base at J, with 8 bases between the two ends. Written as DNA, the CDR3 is TGCGCCAGCAGCCAAATTAACAGGAACACTGAAGCTTTCTTT. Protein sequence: CASSQINRNTEAFF.

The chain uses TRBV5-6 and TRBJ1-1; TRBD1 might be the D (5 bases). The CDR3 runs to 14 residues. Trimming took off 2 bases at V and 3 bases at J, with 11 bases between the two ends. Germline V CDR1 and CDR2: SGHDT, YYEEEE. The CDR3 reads CASSLDPGDTEAFF. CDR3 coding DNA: TGTGCCAGCAGCTTAGACCCGGGGGACACTGAAGCTTTCTTT.

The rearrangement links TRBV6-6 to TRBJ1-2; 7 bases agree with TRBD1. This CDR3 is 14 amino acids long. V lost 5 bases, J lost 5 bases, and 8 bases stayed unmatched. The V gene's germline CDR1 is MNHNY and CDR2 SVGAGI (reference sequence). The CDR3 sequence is CASSAGTALYGYTF. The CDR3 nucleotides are TGTGCCAGCAGTGCTGGGACAGCCCTTTATGGCTACACCTTC.

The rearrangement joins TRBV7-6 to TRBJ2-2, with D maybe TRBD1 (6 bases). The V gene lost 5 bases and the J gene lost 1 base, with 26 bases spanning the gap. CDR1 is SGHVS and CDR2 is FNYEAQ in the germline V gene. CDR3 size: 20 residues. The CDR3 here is CASSTPRRQALAGNTGELFF. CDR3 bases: TGTGCCAGCAGCACCCCGCGAAGACAGGCACTTGCCGGGAACACCGGGGAGCTGTTTTTT.

In nucleotides, the CDR3 is TGTGCCAGCAGCTTGGGGGGAGGCTCCTACGAGCAGTACTTC. As protein: CASSLGGGSYEQYF. V is TRBV5-5 and J is TRBJ2-7; tentative D call: TRBD2 (6 bases). V shed 0 bases and J shed 0 bases, with 7 bases lying between them. The CDR3 totals 14 residues. The germline CDR1 and CDR2 sequences are SGHKS and YYEKEE (reference sequence).

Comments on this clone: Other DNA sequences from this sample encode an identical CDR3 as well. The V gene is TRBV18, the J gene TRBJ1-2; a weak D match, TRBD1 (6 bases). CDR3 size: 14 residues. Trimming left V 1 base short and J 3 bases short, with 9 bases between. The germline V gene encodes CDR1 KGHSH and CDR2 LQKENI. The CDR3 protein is CASSPQQGDYGYTF. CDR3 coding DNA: TGTGCCAGCTCACCACAACAGGGCGACTATGGCTACACCTTC.

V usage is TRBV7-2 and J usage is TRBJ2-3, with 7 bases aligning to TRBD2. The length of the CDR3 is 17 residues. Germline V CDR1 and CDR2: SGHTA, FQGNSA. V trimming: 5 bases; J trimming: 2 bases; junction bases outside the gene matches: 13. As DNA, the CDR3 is TGTGCCAGCAGCCTCAGGGCCCGACTAGCCCTCACAGATACGCAGTATTTT. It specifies CASSLRARLALTDTQYF.

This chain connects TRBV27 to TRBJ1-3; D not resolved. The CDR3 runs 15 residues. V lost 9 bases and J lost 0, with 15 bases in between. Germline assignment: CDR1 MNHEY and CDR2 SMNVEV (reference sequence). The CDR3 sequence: CASKSGSYSGNTIYF. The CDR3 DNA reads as TGTGCCAGTAAAAGCGGCAGCTACTCTGGAAACACCATATATTTT.

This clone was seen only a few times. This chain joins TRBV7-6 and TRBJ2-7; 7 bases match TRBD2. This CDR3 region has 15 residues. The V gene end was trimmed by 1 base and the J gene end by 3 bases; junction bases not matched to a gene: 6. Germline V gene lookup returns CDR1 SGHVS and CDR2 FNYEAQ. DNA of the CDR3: TGTGCCAGCAGCTTAGAGCTAGCGGCTAGCTACGAGCAGTACTTC. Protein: CASSLELAASYEQYF.

The CDR3 region is CASSFDETGIQYF. The CDR3 DNA reads as TGTGCCAGCAGCTTCGATGAGACGGGCATTCAGTACTTC. The rearrangement links TRBV11-2 to TRBJ2-4, with no clear D. This CDR3 is 13 amino acids long. Germline V gene sequence: CDR1 SGHAT, CDR2 FQNNGV. V was trimmed by 3 bases and J by 9 bases, leaving 12 bases between them.

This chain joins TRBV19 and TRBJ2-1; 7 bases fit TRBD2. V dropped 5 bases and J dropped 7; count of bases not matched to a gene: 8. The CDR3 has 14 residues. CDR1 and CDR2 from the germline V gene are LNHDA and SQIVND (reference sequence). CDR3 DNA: TGTGCCAGTAGTTTCGGGGGGTTTCGTAATGAGCAGTTCTTC. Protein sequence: CASSFGGFRNEQFF.

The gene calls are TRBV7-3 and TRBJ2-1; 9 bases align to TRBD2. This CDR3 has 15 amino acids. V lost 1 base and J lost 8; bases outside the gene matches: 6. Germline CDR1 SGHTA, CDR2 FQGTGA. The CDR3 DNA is TGTGCCAGCAGCTTAAATGGGGCTAGCGGGGATGAGCAGTTCTTC. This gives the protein CASSLNGASGDEQFF.

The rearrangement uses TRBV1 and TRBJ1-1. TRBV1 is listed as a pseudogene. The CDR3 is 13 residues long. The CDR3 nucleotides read TGCACCAGCAGCCGATCTCCGGGGGTTGAAGCTTTCTTT. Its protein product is CTSSRSPGVEAFF.

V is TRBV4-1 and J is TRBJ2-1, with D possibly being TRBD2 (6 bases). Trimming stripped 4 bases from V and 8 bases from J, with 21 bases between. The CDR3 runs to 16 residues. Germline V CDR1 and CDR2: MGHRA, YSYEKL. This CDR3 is CASSPPGRRDGHEQFF. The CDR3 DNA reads TGCGCCAGCAGCCCCCCGGGTAGGAGGGATGGCCATGAGCAGTTCTTC.

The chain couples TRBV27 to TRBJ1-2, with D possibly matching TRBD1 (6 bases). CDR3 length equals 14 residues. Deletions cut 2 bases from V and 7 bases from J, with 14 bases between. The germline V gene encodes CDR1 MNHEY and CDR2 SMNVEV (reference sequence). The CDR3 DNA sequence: TGTGCCAGCAGTTTAACACAGGGTGTAGGTGGCTACACCTTC. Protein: CASSLTQGVGGYTF.

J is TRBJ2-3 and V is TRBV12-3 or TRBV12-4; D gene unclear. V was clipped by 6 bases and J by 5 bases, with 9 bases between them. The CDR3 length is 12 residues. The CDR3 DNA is TGTGCCAGCAGCTATCATGGAGATACGCAGTATTTT. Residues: CASSYHGDTQYF.

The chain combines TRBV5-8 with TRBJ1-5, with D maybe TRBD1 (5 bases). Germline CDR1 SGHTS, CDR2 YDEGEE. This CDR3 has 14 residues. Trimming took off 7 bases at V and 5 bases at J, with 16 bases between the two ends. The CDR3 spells CASGLGRRDQPQHF. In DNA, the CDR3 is TGTGCCAGCGGTTTAGGACGCAGGGATCAGCCCCAGCATTTT.

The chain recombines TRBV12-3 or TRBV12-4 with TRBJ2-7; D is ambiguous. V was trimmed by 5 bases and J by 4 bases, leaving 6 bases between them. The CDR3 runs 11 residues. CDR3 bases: TGTGCCAGCAGTAGCGATTACGAGCAGTACTTC. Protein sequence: CASSSDYEQYF.

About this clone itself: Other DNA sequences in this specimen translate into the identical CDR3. CDR3 region: CASSRTSGANTGELFF. DNA of the CDR3: TGCGCCAGCAGCCGGACTAGCGGGGCGAACACCGGGGAGCTGTTTTTT. The J gene is TRBJ2-2, the V gene TRBV4-3; 12 bases line up with TRBD2. Germline V gives CDR1 LGHNA, CDR2 YSLEER. Trimming at V came to 4 bases and at J to 0 bases, leaving 0 bases not matched to a gene. This CDR3 spans 16 amino acids.

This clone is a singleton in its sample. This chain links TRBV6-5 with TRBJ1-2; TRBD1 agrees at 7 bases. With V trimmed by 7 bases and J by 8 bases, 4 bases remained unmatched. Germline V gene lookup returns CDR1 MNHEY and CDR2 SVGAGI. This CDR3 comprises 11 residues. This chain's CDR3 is CASTQGDGYTF. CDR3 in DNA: TGTGCCAGCACCCAGGGGGACGGCTACACCTTC.

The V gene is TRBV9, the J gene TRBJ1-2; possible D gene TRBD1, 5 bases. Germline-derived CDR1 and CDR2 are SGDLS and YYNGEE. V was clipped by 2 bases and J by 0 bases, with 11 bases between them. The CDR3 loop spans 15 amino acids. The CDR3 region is CASSVGGVANYGYTF. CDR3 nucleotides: TGTGCCAGCAGCGTTGGAGGGGTGGCTAACTATGGCTACACCTTC.

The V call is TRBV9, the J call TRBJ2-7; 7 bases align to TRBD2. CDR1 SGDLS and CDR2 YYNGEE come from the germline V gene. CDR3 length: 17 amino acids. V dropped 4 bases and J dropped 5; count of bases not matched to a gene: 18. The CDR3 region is CASSPRGGGFLVHEQYF. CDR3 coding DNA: TGTGCCAGCAGCCCCCGGGGCGGGGGTTTCCTAGTCCACGAGCAGTACTTC.

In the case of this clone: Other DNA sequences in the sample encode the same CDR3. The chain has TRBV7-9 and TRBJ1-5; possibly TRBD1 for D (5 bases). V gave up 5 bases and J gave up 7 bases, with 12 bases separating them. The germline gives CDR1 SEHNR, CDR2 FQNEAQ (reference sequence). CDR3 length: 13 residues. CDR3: CASSPGGGQPQHF. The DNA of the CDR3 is TGTGCCAGCAGCCCCGGGGGGGGGCAGCCCCAGCATTTT.

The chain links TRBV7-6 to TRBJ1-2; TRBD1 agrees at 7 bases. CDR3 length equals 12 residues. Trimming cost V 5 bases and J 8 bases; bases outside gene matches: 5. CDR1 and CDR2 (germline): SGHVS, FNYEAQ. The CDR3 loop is CASSNTGDGYTF. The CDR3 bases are TGTGCCAGCAGCAACACAGGGGACGGCTACACCTTC.

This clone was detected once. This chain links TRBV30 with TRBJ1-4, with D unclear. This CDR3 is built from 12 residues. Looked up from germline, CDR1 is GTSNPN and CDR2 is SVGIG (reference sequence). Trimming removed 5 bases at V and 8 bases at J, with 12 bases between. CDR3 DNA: TGTGCCTGGGACGTGACGGGAGAAAAACTGTTTTTT. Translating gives CAWDVTGEKLFF.

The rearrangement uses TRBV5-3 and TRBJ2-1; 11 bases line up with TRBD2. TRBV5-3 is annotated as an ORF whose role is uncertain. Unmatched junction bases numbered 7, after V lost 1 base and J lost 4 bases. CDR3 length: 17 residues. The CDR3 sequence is CARSLMASGGMYNEQFF. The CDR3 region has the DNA TGTGCCAGAAGCTTGATGGCTAGCGGGGGGATGTACAATGAGCAGTTCTTC.